Sequencing of this T cell receptor beta chain was carried out in a study of blood T cell repertoires in COVID-19. For the study at large: Samples taken during acute and convalescent COVID-19 were collected in the United States, Italy and Spain. The cDNA or gDNA used as material had been derived from T cells, B-cell-depleted T cells, or PBMCs.

V lost 4 bases, J lost 6 bases, and 3 bases stayed unmatched. CDR1 and CDR2 (germline): KGHSH, LQKENI. The CDR3 consists of 14 residues. The Seattle patients, enrolled during active infection, were followed longitudinally. The method was immunoSEQ multiplex PCR; TCRdb's version includes in-frame clones alone and lacks a portion of them. The data hold approximately 300,000 clones, with 80% to 95% observed a single time. The rearrangement uses TRBV18 and TRBJ1-6; 7 bases align to TRBD1. The TCR originated in a woman aged 30 to 39 with COVID-19, enrolled during active disease. The sample comprised peripheral blood. The CDR3 region is CASSLRDSNSPLHF. The CDR3 DNA reads as TGTGCCAGCTCACTCCGGGACAGTAATTCACCCCTCCACTTT.